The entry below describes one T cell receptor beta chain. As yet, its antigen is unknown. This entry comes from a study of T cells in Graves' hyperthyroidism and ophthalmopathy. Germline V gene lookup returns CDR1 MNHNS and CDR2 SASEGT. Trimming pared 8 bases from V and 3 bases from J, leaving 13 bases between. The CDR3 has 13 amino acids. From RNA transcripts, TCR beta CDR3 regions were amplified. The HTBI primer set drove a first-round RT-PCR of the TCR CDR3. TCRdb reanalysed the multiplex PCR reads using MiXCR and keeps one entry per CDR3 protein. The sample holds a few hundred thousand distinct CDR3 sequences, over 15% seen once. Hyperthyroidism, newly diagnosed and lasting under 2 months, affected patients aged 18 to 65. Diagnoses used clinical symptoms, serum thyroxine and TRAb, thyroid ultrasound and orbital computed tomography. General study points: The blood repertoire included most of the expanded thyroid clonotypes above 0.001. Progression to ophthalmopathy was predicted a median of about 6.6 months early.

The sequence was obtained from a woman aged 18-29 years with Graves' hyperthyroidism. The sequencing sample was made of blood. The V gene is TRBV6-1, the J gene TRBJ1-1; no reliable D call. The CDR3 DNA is TGTGCCAGCTCTCTGGGGTTTCACACTGAAGCTTTCTTT. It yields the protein CASSLGFHTEAFF.